These 14 T cell receptor beta chains came from one sample sequenced in a study of blood T cell repertoires in COVID-19 (dated by TCRdb to the early 2020s). Library preparation used the immunoSEQ multiplex PCR assay. TCRdb's version of the immuneACCESS table is confined to in-frame rearrangements and falls short of the full clone set. An unresolved V gene accounts for under half of the shortfall where checked; the remainder is of unknown origin. This sample is represented by approximately 100,000 clones; 80% to 90% of them were singletons. In total, the top ten clones hold around 3.8% of the sample. Sequencing was performed on peripheral blood. These receptors were obtained from a woman aged 60-70 years with acute or convalescent COVID-19.

This chain links TRBV15 with TRBJ2-1; 8 nucleotides agree with TRBD2. Germline V lookup: CDR1 LNHNV, CDR2 YYDKDF (reference sequence). Unmatched junction bases numbered 6, after V lost 1 base and J lost 1 base. The CDR3 spans 17 residues. CDR3 DNA sequence: TGTGCCACCAGCAGAGGCCAACTAGCGGTTTCCTACAATGAGCAGTTCTTC. Protein: CATSRGQLAVSYNEQFF.

V usage is TRBV19 and J usage is TRBJ2-1; D is perhaps TRBD2 (5 bases). The CDR3 runs to 14 residues. Germline lookup yields CDR1 LNHDA and CDR2 SQIVND (reference sequence). V was cut by 6 bases and J by 1 base, with 10 bases left in between. CDR3 protein: CASRRTSSYNEQFF. In nucleotides, the CDR3 is TGTGCCAGTAGGAGGACTTCTTCCTACAATGAGCAGTTCTTC.

V gene TRBV30 combines with J gene TRBJ1-4; 9 bases align to TRBD1. Germline V gene lookup returns CDR1 GTSNPN and CDR2 SVGIG (reference sequence). The CDR3 extends over 14 amino acids. The ends lost 4 bases at V and 7 bases at J; junction bases unmatched: 7. CDR3 loop: CAWNPGQGGEKLFF. The DNA for the CDR3 is TGTGCCTGGAACCCGGGACAGGGAGGTGAAAAACTGTTTTTT.

The chain combines TRBV5-3 with TRBJ2-7; the D gene is possibly TRBD1 (6 bases). TRBV5-3 is an ORF, with its function uncertain. This CDR3 has 18 amino acids. Trimming took 4 bases from V and 3 from J, leaving 26 bases between them. CDR3 protein: CARSIDRRPAGRVYEQYV. DNA of the CDR3: TGTGCCAGAAGCATCGACAGGCGGCCGGCAGGCCGCGTCTACGAGCAGTACGTC.

This chain links TRBV3-1 (or the pseudogene TRBV3-2) with TRBJ2-7; D ambiguous. The germline V gene encodes CDR1 LGHDT and CDR2 YNNKEL (reference sequence). Deletions cut 2 bases from V and 1 base from J, with 6 bases between. The CDR3 contains 13 residues. The CDR3 bases are TGTGCCAGCAGCCAACTAGGTTCCTACGAGCAGTACTTC. Translated: CASSQLGSYEQYF.

The chain joins TRBV10-3 to TRBJ2-1; D is uncertain. The V gene lost 6 bases and the J gene lost 4 bases, with 4 bases spanning the gap. The CDR3 contains 11 residues. Germline-derived CDR1 and CDR2 are ENHRY and SYGVKD. The CDR3 DNA is TGTGCCATCAGACAGTACAATGAGCAGTTCTTC. Protein product: CAIRQYNEQFF.

The rearrangement joins TRBV7-8 to TRBJ1-2; 8 bases map to TRBD1. Germline V gene lookup returns CDR1 SGHVS and CDR2 FQNEAQ. V trimming: 5 bases; J trimming: 2 bases; junction bases outside the gene matches: 7. This CDR3 has 15 amino acids. CDR3 protein: CASSRTGGGNYGYTF. In DNA form, the CDR3 reads TGTGCCAGCAGCCGAACAGGGGGGGGGAACTATGGCTACACCTTC.

This clone was detected once. The V and J genes are TRBV25-1 and TRBJ2-1; D not certain. Trimming stripped 7 bases from V and 0 bases from J, with 10 bases between. From germline, CDR1 is MGHDK and CDR2 SYGVNS. The CDR3 sequence is 14 residues long. The CDR3 reads CASTPSSSYNEQFF. The CDR3 nucleotides read TGTGCCAGCACCCCCTCCAGCTCCTACAATGAGCAGTTCTTC. Looking up the rest from reference TRBV25-1 and TRBJ2-1 gives the full variable domain: EADIYQTPRYLVIGTGKKITLECSQTMGHDKMYWYQQDPGMELHLIHYSYGVNSTEKGDLSSESTVSRIRTEHFPLTLESARPSHTSQYLCASTPSSSYNEQFFGPGTRLTVL.

This chain joins TRBV10-1 and TRBJ2-1, with TRBD2 as a possible D gene (5 bases). This CDR3 is built from 13 residues. Trimming removed 3 bases from V and 16 bases from J, with 19 bases in between. Per the germline V gene, CDR1 is WNHNN and CDR2 is SYGVQD (reference sequence). The CDR3 reads CASSDRRLPGLFF. The CDR3 DNA follows: TGCGCCAGCAGTGACAGGAGGCTCCCCGGGCTTTTCTTC.

CDR3 sequence: CASSYSGGRTEAFF. CDR3 in DNA: TGTGCCAGCAGTTACTCGGGAGGTCGGACTGAAGCTTTCTTT. This chain uses TRBV6-5 with TRBJ1-1; D remains unclear. This CDR3 spans 14 amino acids. In germline, CDR1 is MNHEY, CDR2 SVGAGI. The V and J ends lost 0 bases and 5 bases respectively, with 10 bases between them.

The gene calls are TRBV7-9 and TRBJ2-6; 10 nucleotides match TRBD1. Germline CDR1 and CDR2: SEHNR and FQNEAQ (reference sequence). The CDR3 runs 16 residues. V shed 11 bases, J shed 0 bases, and the junction held 7 bases outside the gene matches. CDR3 in DNA: TGTGCCGGAGACAGGGGGCTGGGCTCTGGGGCCAACGTCCTGACTTTC. Its translation is CAGDRGLGSGANVLTF.

The chain recombines TRBV5-1 with TRBJ2-5; D is perhaps TRBD1 (6 bases). The CDR3 runs 14 residues. V lost 4 bases and J 0 bases, leaving 10 bases between the germline ends. Germline V CDR1 and CDR2: SGHRS, YFSETQ. For the CDR3, the DNA is TGCGCCAGCAGCAAGAGGACAGACCAAGAGACCCAGTACTTC. Encoded protein: CASSKRTDQETQYF.

This rearrangement joins TRBV5-5 to TRBJ1-5, with no clear D. Germline V CDR1 and CDR2: SGHKS, YYEKEE (reference sequence). This CDR3 region has 15 residues. V was shortened by 2 bases and J by 4 bases, with 13 bases between the two germline ends. The CDR3 here is CASSFGGIGNQPQHF. The CDR3 coding sequence is TGTGCCAGCAGCTTTGGAGGGATCGGTAATCAGCCCCAGCATTTT.

This clone was observed once. The chain combines TRBV27 with TRBJ1-5; D gene unclear. CDR3 length equals 14 residues. Germline CDR1 reads MNHEY; CDR2 reads SMNVEV (reference sequence). Deletions cut 3 bases from V and 5 bases from J, with 11 bases between. CDR3 amino acids: CASSLDRSYQPQHF. CDR3 coding DNA: TGTGCCAGCAGTTTGGATAGGAGCTATCAGCCCCAGCATTTT.